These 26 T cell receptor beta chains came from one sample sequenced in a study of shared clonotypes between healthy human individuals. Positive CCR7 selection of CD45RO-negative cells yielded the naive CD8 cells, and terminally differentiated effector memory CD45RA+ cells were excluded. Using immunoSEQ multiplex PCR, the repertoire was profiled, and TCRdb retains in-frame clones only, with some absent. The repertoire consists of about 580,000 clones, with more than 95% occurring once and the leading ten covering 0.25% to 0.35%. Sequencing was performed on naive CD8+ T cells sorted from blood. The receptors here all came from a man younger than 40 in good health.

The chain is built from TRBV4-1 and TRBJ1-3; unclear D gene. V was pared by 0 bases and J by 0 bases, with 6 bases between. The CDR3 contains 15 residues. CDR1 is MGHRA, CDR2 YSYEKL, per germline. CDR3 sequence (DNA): TGCGCCAGCAGCCAAGAGGGCTTCTCTGGAAACACCATATATTTT. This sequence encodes CASSQEGFSGNTIYF.

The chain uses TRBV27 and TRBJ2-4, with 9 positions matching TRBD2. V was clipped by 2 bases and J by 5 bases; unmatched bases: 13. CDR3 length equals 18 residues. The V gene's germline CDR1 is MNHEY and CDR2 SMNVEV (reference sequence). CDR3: CASSLQHPTLAGQNIQYF. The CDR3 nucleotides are TGTGCCAGCAGTTTACAACACCCTACCCTAGCGGGACAAAACATTCAGTACTTC.

The CDR3 DNA follows: TGTGCCAGCAGCCTCTCAAGTGGGGATCGCGAGCAGTACTTC. Translation gives CASSLSSGDREQYF. This sequence joins TRBV16 and TRBJ2-7; D ambiguous. V was clipped by 4 bases and J by 6 bases, with 16 bases between them. Germline V gives CDR1 KGHSY, CDR2 FQNENV. The CDR3 covers 14 residues.

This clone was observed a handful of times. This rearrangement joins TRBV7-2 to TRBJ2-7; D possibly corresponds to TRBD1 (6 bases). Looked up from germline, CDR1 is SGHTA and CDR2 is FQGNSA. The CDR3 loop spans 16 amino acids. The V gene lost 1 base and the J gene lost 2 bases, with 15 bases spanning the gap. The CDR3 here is CASSLDPQGRTYEQYF. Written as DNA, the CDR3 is TGTGCCAGCAGCTTAGACCCACAGGGACGTACCTACGAGCAGTACTTC.

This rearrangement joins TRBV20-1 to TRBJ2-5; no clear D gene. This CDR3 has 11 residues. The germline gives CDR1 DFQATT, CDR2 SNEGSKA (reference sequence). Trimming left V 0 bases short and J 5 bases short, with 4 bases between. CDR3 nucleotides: TGCAGTGCTAGAGATGGGGAGACCCAGTACTTC. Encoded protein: CSARDGETQYF.

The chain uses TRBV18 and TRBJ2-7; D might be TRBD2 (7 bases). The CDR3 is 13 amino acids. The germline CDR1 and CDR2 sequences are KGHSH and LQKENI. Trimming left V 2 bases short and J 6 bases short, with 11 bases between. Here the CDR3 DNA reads TGTGCCAGCTCACCAGCGGGGGCCGGCGAGCAGTACTTC. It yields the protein CASSPAGAGEQYF. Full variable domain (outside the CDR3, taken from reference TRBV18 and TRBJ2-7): NAGVMQNPRHLVRRRGQEARLRCSPMKGHSHVYWYRQLPEEGLKFMVYLQKENIIDESGMPKERFSAEFPKEGPSILRIQQVVRGDSAAYFCASSPAGAGEQYFGPGTRLTVT.

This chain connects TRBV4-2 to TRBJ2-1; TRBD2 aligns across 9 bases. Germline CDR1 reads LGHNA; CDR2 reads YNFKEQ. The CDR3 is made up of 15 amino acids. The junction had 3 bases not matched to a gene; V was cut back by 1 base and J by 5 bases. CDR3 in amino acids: CASSQASGANNEQFF. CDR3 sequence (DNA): TGTGCCAGCAGCCAAGCTAGCGGGGCTAACAATGAGCAGTTCTTC.

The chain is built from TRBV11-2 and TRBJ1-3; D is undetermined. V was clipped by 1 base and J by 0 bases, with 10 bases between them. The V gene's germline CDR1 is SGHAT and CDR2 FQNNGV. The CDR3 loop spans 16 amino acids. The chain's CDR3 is CASSLGWQASGNTIYF. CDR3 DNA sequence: TGTGCCAGCAGCTTAGGGTGGCAGGCCTCTGGAAACACCATATATTTT.

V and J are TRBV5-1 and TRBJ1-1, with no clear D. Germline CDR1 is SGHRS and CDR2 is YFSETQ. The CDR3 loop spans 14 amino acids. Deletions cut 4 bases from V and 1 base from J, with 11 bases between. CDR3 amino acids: CASSAGDSNTEAFF. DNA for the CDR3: TGCGCCAGCAGCGCAGGAGATTCGAACACTGAAGCTTTCTTT.

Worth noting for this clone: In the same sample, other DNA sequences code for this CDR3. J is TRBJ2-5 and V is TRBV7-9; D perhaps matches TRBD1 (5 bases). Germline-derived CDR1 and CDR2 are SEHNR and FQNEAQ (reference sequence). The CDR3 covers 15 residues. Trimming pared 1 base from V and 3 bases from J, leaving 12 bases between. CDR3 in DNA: TGTGCCAGCAGCTTAGTCCTCGCAGGGAAAGAGACCCAGTACTTC. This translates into CASSLVLAGKETQYF.

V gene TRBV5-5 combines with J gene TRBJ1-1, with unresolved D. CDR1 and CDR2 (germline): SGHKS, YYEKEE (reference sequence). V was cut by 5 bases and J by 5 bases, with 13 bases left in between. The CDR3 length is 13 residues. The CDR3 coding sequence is TGTGCCAGCAGTCCCTGGGGAGGGACTGAAGCTTTCTTT. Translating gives CASSPWGGTEAFF.

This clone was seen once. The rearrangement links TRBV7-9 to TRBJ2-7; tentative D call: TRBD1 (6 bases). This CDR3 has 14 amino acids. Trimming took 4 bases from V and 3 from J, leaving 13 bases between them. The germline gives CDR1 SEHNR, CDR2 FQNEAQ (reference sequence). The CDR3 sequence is CASSSSKDSYEQYF. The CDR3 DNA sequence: TGTGCCAGCAGCTCTAGCAAGGACAGCTACGAGCAGTACTTC.

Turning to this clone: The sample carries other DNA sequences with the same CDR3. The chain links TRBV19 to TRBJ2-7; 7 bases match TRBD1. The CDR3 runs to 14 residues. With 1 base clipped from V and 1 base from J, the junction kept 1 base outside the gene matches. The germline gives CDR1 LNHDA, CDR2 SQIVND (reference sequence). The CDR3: CASSIGRGSYEQYF. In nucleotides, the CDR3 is TGTGCCAGTAGTATAGGCAGGGGGTCCTACGAGCAGTACTTC.

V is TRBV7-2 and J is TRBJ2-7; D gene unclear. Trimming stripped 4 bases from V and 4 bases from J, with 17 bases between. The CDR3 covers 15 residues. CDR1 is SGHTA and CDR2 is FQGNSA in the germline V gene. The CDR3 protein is CASSWPEYVPYEQYF. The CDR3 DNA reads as TGTGCCAGCAGCTGGCCGGAGTACGTTCCGTACGAGCAGTACTTC.

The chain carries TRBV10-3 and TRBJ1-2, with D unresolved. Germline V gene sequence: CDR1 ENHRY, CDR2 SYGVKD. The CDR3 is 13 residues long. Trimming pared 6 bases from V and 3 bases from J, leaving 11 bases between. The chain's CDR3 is CAIRDPVDYGYTF. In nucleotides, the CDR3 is TGTGCCATCAGGGACCCCGTGGACTATGGCTACACCTTC.

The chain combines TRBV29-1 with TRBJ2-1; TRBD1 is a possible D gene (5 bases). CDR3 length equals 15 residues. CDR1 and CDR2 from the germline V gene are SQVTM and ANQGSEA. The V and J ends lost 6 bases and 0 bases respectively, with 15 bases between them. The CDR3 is CSVQAGQISYNEQFF. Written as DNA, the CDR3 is TGCAGCGTGCAAGCAGGGCAAATCTCCTACAATGAGCAGTTCTTC.

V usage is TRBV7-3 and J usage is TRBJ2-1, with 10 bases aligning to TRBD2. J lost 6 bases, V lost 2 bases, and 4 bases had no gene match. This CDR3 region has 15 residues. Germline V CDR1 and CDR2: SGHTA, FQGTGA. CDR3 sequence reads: CASSLLAGATNEQFF. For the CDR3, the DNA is TGTGCCAGCAGCTTACTAGCGGGAGCAACCAATGAGCAGTTCTTC.

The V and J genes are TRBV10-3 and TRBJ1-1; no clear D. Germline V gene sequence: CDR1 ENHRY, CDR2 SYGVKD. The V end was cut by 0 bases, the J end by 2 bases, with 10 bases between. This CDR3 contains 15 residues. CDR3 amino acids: CAISESNGLNTEAFF. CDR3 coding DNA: TGTGCCATCAGTGAGTCTAACGGGCTAAACACTGAAGCTTTCTTT.

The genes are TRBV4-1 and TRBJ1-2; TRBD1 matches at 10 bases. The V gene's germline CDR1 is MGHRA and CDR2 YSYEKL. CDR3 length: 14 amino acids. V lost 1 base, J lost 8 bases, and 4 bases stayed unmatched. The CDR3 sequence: CASSQGGDRGGYTF. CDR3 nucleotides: TGCGCCAGCAGCCAAGGGGGGGACAGGGGAGGCTACACCTTC.

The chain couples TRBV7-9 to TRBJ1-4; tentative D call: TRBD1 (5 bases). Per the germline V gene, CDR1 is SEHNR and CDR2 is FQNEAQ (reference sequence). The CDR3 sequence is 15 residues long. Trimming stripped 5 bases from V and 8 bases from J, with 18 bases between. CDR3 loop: CASSALQVGREKLFF. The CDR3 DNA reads TGTGCCAGCAGCGCTCTACAGGTGGGAAGAGAAAAACTGTTTTTT.

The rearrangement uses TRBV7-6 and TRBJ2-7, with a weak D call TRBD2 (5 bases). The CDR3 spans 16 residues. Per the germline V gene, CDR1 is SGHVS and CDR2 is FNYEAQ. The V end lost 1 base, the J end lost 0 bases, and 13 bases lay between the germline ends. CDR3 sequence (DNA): TGTGCCAGCAGCTTAGAGTCGGCAGGAGGCTCCTACGAGCAGTACTTC. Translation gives CASSLESAGGSYEQYF.

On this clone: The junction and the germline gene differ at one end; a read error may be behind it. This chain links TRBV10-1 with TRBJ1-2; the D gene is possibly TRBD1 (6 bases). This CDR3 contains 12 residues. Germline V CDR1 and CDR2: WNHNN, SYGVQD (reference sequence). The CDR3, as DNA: TGCGCCAGCAGTGAGTCGGGGGGCCCGTCGAACTTC. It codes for CASSESGGPSNF.

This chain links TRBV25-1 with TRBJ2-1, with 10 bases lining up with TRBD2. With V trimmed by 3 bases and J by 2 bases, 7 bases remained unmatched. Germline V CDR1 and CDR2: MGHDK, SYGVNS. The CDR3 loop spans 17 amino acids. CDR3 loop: CASSDNLAGGPYNEQFF. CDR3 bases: TGTGCCAGCAGTGACAACTTAGCGGGAGGCCCCTACAATGAGCAGTTCTTC.

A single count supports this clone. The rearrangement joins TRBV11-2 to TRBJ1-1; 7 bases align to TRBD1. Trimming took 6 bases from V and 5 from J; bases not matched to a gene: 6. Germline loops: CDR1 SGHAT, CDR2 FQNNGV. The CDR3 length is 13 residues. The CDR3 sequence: CASSLTGTTEAFF. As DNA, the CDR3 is TGTGCCAGCAGTTTGACAGGGACTACTGAAGCTTTCTTT.

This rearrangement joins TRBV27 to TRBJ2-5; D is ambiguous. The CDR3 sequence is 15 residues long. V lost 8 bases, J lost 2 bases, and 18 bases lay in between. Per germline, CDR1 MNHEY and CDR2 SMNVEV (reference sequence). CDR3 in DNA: TGTGCCAGCCGATTACCGATGATCGAGCAAGAGACCCAGTACTTC. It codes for CASRLPMIEQETQYF.

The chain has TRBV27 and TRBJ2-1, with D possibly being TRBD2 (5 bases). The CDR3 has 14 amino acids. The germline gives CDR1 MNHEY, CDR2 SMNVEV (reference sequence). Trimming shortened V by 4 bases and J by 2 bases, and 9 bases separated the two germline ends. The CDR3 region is CASSSLEAYNEQFF. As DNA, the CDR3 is TGTGCCAGCAGTTCCCTGGAGGCCTACAATGAGCAGTTCTTC.